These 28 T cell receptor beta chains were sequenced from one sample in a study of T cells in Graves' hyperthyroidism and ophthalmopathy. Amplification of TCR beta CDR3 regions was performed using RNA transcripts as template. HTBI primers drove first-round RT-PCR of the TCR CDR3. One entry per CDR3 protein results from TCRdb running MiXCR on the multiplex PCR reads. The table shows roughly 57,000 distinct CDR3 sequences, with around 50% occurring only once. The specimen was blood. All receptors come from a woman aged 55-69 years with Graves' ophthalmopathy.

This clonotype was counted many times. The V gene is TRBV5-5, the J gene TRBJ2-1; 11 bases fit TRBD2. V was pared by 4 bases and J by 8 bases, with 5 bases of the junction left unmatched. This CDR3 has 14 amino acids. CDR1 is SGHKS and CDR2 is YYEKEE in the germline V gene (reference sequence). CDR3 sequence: CASSIAGGPYEQFF. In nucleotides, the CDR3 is TGTGCCAGCAGCATAGCGGGGGGGCCGTATGAGCAGTTCTTC.

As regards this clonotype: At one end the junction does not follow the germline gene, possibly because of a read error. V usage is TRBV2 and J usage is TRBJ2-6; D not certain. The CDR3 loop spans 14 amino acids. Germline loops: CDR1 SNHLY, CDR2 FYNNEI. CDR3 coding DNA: TGTGCCAGCAGTGAAGCGGCCGCCGATTACACTGAAGCTTTC. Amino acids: CASSEAAADYTEAF.

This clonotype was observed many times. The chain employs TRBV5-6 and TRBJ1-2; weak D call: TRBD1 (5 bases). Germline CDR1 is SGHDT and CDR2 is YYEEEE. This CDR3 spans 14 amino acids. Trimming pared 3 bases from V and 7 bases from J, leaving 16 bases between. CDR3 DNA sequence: TGTGCCAGCAGCTCAAGTACGCAGGGTCTTGGCTACACCTTC. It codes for CASSSSTQGLGYTF.

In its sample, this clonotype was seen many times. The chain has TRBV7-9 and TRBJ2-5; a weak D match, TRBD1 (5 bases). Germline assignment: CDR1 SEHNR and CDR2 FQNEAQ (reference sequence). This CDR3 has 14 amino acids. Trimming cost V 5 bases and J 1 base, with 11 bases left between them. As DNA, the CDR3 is TGTGCCAGCAGCAGTGGACACCCCCAAGAGACCCAGTACTTC. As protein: CASSSGHPQETQYF. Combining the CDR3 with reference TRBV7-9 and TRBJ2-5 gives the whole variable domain DTGVSQNPRHKITKRGQNVTFRCDPISEHNRLYWYRQTLGQGPEFLTYFQNEAQLEKSRLLSDRFSAERPKGSFSTLEIQRTEQGDSAMYLCASSSGHPQETQYFGPGTRLLVL.

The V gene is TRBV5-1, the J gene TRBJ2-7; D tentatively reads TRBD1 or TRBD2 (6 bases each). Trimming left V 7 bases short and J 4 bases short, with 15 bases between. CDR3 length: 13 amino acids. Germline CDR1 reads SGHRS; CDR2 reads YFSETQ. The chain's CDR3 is CASGLGGLYEQYF. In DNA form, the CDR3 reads TGCGCCAGCGGGCTAGGGGGGCTTTACGAGCAGTACTTC.

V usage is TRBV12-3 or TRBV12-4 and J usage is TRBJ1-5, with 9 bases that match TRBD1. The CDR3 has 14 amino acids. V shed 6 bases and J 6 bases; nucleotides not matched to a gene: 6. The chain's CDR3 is CASSMTGGGQPQHF. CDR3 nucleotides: TGTGCCAGCAGCATGACAGGGGGAGGTCAGCCCCAGCATTTT.

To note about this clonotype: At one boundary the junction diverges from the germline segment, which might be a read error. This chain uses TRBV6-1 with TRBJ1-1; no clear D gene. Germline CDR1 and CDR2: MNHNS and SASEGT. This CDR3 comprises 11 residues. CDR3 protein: CASGLNTEALF. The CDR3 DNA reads TGTGCCAGCGGATTGAACACTGAAGCTCTCTTT.

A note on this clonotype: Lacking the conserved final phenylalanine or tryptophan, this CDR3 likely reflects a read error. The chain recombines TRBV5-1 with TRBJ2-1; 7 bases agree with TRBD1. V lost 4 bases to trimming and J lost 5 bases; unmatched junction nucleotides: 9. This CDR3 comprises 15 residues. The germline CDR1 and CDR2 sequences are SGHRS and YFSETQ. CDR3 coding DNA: TGCGCCAGCAGCGACCGGAACAGGGGAAACAATGAGCAGTTCTGC. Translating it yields CASSDRNRGNNEQFC.

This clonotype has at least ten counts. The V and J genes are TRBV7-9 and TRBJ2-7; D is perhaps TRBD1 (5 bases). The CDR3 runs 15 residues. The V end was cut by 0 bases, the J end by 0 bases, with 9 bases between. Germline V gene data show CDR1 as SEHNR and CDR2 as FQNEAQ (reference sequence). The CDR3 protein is CASSLAGLPSYEQYF. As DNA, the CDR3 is TGTGCCAGCAGCTTAGCGGGGCTCCCCTCCTACGAGCAGTACTTC.

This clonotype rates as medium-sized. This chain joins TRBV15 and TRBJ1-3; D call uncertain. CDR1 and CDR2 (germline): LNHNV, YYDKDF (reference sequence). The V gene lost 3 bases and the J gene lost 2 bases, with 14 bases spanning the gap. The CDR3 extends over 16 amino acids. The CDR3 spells CATSSFYRDPGNTIYF. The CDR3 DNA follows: TGTGCCACCAGCAGTTTTTATAGGGATCCTGGAAACACCATATATTTT.

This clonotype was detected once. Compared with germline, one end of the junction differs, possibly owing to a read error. The CDR3 loop is CACSFATGGALPRNERFF. For the CDR3, the DNA is TGTGCCTGCAGTTTTGCGACCGGGGGGGCCCTCCCGCGCAATGAGCGGTTCTTC. The chain couples TRBV12-3 or TRBV12-4 to TRBJ2-1; TRBD2 aligns across 8 bases. The CDR3 runs 18 residues.

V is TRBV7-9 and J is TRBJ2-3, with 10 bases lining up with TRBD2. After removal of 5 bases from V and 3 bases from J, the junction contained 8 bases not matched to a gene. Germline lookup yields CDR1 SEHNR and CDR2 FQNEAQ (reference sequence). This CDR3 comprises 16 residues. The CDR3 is CASSKGASGRTDTQYF. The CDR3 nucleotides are TGTGCCAGCAGCAAGGGGGCTAGCGGGAGAACAGATACGCAGTATTTT.

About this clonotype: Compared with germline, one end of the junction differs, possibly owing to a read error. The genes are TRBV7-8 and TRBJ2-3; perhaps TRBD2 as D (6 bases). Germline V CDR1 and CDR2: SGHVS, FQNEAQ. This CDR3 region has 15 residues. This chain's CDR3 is CASSLAYTSTDTQYF. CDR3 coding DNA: TGTGCCAGCAGCCTAGCGTACACTAGCACAGATACGCAGTATTTT.

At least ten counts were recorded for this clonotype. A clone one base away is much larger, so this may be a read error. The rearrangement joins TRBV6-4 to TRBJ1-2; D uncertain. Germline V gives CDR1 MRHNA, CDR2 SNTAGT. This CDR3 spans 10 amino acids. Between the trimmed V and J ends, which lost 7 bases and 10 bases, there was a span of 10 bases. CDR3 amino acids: CASKALPYTF. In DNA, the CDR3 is TGTGCCAGCAAAGCCCTACCCTACACCTTC.

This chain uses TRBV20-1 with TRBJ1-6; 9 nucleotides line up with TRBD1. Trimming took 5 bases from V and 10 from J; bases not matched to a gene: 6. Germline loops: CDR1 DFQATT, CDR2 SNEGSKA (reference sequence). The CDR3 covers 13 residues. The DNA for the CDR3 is TGCAGTGCTGGCCCGACAGGGGGGTCACCCCTCCACTTT. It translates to CSAGPTGGSPLHF.

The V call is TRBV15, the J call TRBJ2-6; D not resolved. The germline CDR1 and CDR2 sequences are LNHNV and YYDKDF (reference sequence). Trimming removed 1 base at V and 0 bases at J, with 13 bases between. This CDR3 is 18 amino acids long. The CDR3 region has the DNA TGTGCCACCAGCAGAGTCCCCGGGCTGTGCTCTGGGGCCAACGTCCTGACTTTC. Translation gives CATSRVPGLCSGANVLTF.

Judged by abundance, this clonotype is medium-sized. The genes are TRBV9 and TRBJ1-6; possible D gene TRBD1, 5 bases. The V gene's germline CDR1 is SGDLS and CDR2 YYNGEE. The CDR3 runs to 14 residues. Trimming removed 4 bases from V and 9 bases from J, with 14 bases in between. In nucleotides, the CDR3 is TGTGCCAGCAGCAAGAGGGGTAGTGGTTCACCCCTCCACTTT. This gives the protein CASSKRGSGSPLHF.

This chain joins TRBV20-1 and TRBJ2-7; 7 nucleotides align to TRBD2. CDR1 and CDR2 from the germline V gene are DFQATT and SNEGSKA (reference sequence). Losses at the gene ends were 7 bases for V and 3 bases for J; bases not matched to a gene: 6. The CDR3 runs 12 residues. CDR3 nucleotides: TGCAGTGGCTGGGCTAGCGGCTACGAGCAGTACTTC. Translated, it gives CSGWASGYEQYF.

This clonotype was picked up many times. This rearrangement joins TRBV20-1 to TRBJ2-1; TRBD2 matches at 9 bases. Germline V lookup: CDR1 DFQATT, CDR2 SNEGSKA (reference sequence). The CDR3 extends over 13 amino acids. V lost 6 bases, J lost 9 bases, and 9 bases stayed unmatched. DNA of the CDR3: TGCAGTGCCATAGCGGGAGAGGTGGGTGAGCAGTTCTTC. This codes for CSAIAGEVGEQFF.

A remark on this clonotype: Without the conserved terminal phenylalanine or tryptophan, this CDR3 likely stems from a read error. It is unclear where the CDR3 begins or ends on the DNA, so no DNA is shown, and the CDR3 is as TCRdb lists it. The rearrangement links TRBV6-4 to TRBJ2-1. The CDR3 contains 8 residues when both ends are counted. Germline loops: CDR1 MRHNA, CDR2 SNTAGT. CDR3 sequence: CASSDGSG.

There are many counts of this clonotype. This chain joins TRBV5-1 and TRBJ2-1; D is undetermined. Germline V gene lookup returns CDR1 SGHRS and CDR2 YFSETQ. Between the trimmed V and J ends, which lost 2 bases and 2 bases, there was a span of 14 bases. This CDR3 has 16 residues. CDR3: CASSFNGRSTYNEQFF. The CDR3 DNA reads TGCGCCAGCAGCTTCAACGGCAGGAGCACCTACAATGAGCAGTTCTTC.

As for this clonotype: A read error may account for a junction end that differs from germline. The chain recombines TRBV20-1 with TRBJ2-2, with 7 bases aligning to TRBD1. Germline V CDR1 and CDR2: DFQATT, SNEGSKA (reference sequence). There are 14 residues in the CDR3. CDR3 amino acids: CSARGTVNTGELFF. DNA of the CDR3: TGCAGTGCAAGAGGGACAGTGAACACCGGGGAGCTGTTTTTT.

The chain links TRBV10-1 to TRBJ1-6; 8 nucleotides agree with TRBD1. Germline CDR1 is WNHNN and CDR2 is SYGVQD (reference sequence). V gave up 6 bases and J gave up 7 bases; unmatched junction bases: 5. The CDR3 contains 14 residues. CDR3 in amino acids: CASSLDRANSPLHF. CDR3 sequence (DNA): TGCGCCAGCAGCCTGGACAGGGCAAATTCACCCCTCCACTTT.

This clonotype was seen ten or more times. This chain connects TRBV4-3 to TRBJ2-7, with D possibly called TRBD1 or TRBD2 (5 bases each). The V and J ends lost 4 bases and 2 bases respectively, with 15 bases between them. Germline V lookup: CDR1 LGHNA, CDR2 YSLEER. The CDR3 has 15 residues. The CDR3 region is CASSPHHMGPYEQYF. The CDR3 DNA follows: TGCGCCAGCAGCCCCCATCATATGGGACCCTACGAGCAGTACTTC.

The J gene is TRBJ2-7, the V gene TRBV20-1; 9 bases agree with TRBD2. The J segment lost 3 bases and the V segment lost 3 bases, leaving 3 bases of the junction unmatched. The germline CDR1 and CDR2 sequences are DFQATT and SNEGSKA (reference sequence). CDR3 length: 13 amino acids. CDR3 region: CSARRLADYEQYF. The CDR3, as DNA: TGCAGTGCTAGGCGACTAGCGGACTACGAGCAGTACTTC.

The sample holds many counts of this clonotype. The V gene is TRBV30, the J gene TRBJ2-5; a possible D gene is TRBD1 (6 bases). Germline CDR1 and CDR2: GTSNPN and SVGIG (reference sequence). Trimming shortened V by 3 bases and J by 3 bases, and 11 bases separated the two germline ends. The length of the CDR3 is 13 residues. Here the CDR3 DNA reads TGTGCCTGGAGCGTCAGGGGAGAAGAGACCCAGTACTTC. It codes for CAWSVRGEETQYF.

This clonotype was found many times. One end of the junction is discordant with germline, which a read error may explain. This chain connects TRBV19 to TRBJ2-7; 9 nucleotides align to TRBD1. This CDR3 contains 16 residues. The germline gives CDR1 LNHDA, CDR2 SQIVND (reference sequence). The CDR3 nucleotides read TGTGCCAGTAGTTCTTCTCCGGGACAGGGAACCTACGAGCAGTGCTTC. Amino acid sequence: CASSSSPGQGTYEQCF.

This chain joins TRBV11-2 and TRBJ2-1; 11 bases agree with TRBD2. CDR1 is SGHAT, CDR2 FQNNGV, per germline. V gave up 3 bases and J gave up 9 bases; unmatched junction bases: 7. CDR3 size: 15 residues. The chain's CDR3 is CASSLLLAGDIEQFF. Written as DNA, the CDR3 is TGTGCCAGCAGCTTGTTACTAGCGGGAGACATTGAGCAGTTCTTC.